The T cell receptor (beta chain) under discussion was sequenced for a study of blood T cell repertoires in COVID-19. As for the study in general: Some COVID-19 samples were acute and others convalescent; all came from the United States, Italy and Spain.

In the source study's methods: By means of reference gene primer amplification, nucleated cell counts were estimated. The repertoire was sequenced with immunoSEQ multiplex PCR; TCRdb's copy has only in-frame clones and lacks some. V and J calls plus clone size are reproduced from that table; the DNA served to infer D and trimming. Found here are 250,000 to 350,000 clones, about 85% of them singletons; the top ten hold around 2.1%. This CDR3 is built from 12 residues. The germline V gene has CDR1 SQVTM and CDR2 ANQGSEA. With V trimmed by 5 bases and J by 4 bases, 4 bases remained unmatched. The rearrangement uses TRBV29-1 and TRBJ1-1; the match to TRBD1 covers 7 bases. The origin of this receptor is a man younger than 35 with active or convalescent COVID-19. What was sequenced was peripheral blood. The CDR3 region is CSVTTGTTEAFF. The CDR3 nucleotides read TGCAGCGTTACGACAGGGACCACTGAAGCTTTCTTT.